This T cell receptor beta chain was sequenced for a study of early T cells in non-severe SARS-CoV-2 infection. Study-level information: Bulk RNA taken from unsorted whole blood was sequenced, leaving chains unpaired. Study-level findings and limits: CD4 and private specificities were missed by VDJdb matching, which favored anti-spike CD8 responses.

V lost 4 bases, J lost 0 bases, and 11 bases lay in between. CDR1 and CDR2 from the germline V gene are SGHRS and YFSETQ. The CDR3 consists of 14 residues. The TCR library protocol attached unique molecular identifiers to the individual cDNA molecules. MiXCR, run by TCRdb on the 5' RACE reads, gives a single entry per CDR3 protein. The sample yields 70,000 to 90,000 distinct CDR3 sequences, 15% seen once. This clonotype was counted a few times. As yet, its antigen is unknown. Sequenced: whole blood. The receptor comes from an adult who was a healthcare worker with PCR-confirmed SARS-CoV-2 infection or an uninfected control (not recorded which). The V and J genes are TRBV5-1 and TRBJ2-7, with D hard to call. The chain's CDR3 is CASSISTTSYEQYF. The CDR3 nucleotides read TGCGCCAGCAGCATATCGACCACCTCCTACGAGCAGTACTTC.